These T cell receptor beta chains were read from a single sample in a study of blood T cell repertoires in COVID-19. Using immunoSEQ multiplex PCR, the repertoire was profiled, and TCRdb retains in-frame clones only, with some absent. This sample has about 130,000 clones, with 84% found just once. Sequencing was performed on PBMCs or T cells enriched from blood (not recorded which). These receptors came from a man aged 35-49 years with acute COVID-19. CDR3s include the opening cysteine and the closing phenylalanine or tryptophan. D genes are given only for firm matches. Clone sizes are given selectively: once, few, many, or a class where the clone is expanded.

V,length,D,J,size,CDR3,DNA
TRBV5-1,15,TRBD2,TRBJ2-3,-,CASSFISGRWDTQYF,TGCGCCAGCAGCTTCATAAGCGGGAGATGGGATACGCAGTATTTT
TRBV5-8,14,-,TRBJ2-7,few,CASSLDSSTYEQYF,TGTGCCAGCAGCTTAGATAGTTCGACCTACGAGCAGTACTTC
TRBV2,15,TRBD1,TRBJ1-5,once,CASSALTGINQPQHF,TGTGCCAGCAGTGCCTTGACAGGGATCAATCAGCCCCAGCATTTT
TRBV30,16,-,TRBJ1-1,-,CAWSVLSDVVNVEAFF,TGTGCCTGGAGTGTACTTAGTGATGTAGTGAATGTTGAAGCTTTCTTT
TRBV13,15,-,TRBJ1-6,-,CASSLGQGYSSPLHF,TGTGCCAGCAGCTTAGGGCAGGGATATAGCTCACCCCTCCACTTT
TRBV9,17,TRBD1,TRBJ1-3,-,CASSAGFIGTGTNTIYF,TGTGCCAGCAGCGCCGGATTCATTGGGACAGGGACAAACACCATATATTTT
TRBV3-1/TRBV3-2,17,TRBD2,TRBJ2-2,few,CASSFLGTSGSSGELFF,TGTGCCAGCAGTTTCCTCGGGACTAGCGGGAGCAGCGGGGAGCTGTTTTTT
TRBV28,15,TRBD1,TRBJ2-4,once,CASSSTGGWENIQYF,TGTGCCAGCAGTTCGACAGGGGGGTGGGAAAACATTCAGTACTTC
TRBV11-3,13,-,TRBJ2-2,once,CASSSQGAGELFF,TGTGCCAGCAGCTCACAGGGCGCCGGGGAGCTGTTTTTT
TRBV30,15,-,TRBJ1-4,-,CAWSVHIGVHEKLFF,TGTGCCTGGAGTGTACACATAGGGGTGCATGAAAAACTGTTTTTT
TRBV7-9,17,-,TRBJ2-3,-,CASSLRGSARFTDTQYF,TGTGCCAGCAGCTTACGGGGTAGCGCCCGTTTCACAGATACGCAGTATTTT
TRBV27,18,TRBD2,TRBJ2-2,-,CASSMRLAVSVNTGELFF,TGTGCCAGCAGTATGAGACTAGCGGTTTCAGTTAACACCGGGGAGCTGTTTTTT
TRBV19,15,TRBD1,TRBJ1-1,-,CASSIGYRDSTEAFF,TGTGCCAGTAGTATAGGCTACCGGGACAGCACTGAAGCTTTCTTT
TRBV10-3,13,TRBD1,TRBJ2-5,-,CAIRGTGAETQYF,TGTGCCATCAGGGGGACAGGGGCAGAGACCCAGTACTTC
TRBV5-1,12,TRBD1,TRBJ2-1,-,CASSLDRGEQFF,TGCGCCAGCAGCCTTGACAGGGGCGAGCAGTTCTTC
TRBV9,15,-,TRBJ1-2,few,CASSVGRSGGYGYTF,TGTGCCAGCAGCGTAGGACGTTCGGGGGGCTATGGCTACACCTTC
TRBV3-1/TRBV3-2,16,TRBD2,TRBJ2-3,-,CASSQVAGGATDTQYF,TGTGCCAGCAGCCAAGTAGCGGGGGGGGCCACAGATACGCAGTATTTT
TRBV5-1,11,-,TRBJ2-7,-,CASSQRGEQYF,TGCGCCAGCAGCCAACGCGGTGAGCAGTACTTC
TRBV3-1/TRBV3-2,15,TRBD1,TRBJ1-2,-,CASSQGDRVNYGYTF,TGTGCCAGCAGCCAGGGGGACAGGGTCAACTATGGCTACACCTTC
TRBV5-1,14,TRBD2,TRBJ2-1,-,CASSLAGSNNEQFF,TGCGCCAGCAGCTTAGCGGGGTCAAACAATGAGCAGTTCTTC
TRBV12-3/TRBV12-4,13,-,TRBJ1-6,-,CASSFNTGTPLHF,TGTGCCAGCAGTTTCAATACAGGCACACCCCTCCACTTT
TRBV7-3,15,-,TRBJ2-2,-,CASSLGGVNTGELFF,TGTGCCAGCAGCTTAGGAGGGGTTAACACCGGGGAGCTGTTTTTT